This TCR beta chain was obtained from a study of graft-versus-host responses after intestinal transplantation. Study-level information: Each transplant was multivisceral, liver-intestinal, or isolated intestinal. Study-wide points: HvG clone declines early post-transplant were associated with peak circulating GvH levels.

The CDR3 loop spans 15 amino acids. Trimming left V 6 bases short and J 4 bases short, with 18 bases between. Germline CDR1 reads MNHNS; CDR2 reads SASEGT. Only in-frame clones appear in the TCRdb table, and some are missing; sequencing was by immunoSEQ multiplex PCR. Found here are fewer than 85,000 clones, about 89% of them singletons; the top ten hold 2.5%. Only one count was recorded for this clone. As yet, its antigen is unknown. This receptor was identified in a human donor who received an intestinal transplant. Sequencing was performed on unstimulated CD8+ T cells sorted from spleen or lymph node cells, taken before intestinal transplant. The V call is TRBV6-1, the J call TRBJ1-2; D perhaps matches TRBD1 (5 bases). Written as DNA, the CDR3 is TGTGCCAGCAGGGGGCTCGTCAAAGGAATCTATGGCTACACCTTC. It codes for CASRGLVKGIYGYTF.